The entry below describes one T cell receptor (beta chain). Its antigen is still unknown. This specimen belongs to a study of CD8 T cells in ankylosing spondylitis. Whole-study findings and limits: Within ankylosing spondylitis blood, a TCR beta motif made up of eight highly homologous variants appeared to be characteristic. There were earlier reports of some motif variants in reactive arthritis synovial fluid and blood. Reports say disease-linked clones showed up significantly more in matched ankylosing spondylitis synovial fluid. Clones that were linked to disease were CD8+ and were relatively rare in peripheral blood.

Generation of TCR beta libraries employed quantitative 5'-RACE incorporating molecular barcodes. MiXCR, run by TCRdb on the 5' RACE reads, gives a single entry per CDR3 protein. The sample records roughly 670,000 distinct CDR3 sequences, over 15% being singletons. Trimming removed 0 bases from V and 2 bases from J, with 13 bases in between. From germline, CDR1 is MNHEY and CDR2 SVGAGI. This CDR3 is built from 16 residues. V is TRBV6-5 and J is TRBJ1-1; no definite D call. The TCR comes from a male donor with ankylosing spondylitis. The sequenced sample was blood, either unsorted or a sorted T cell fraction (not recorded which). The CDR3 DNA is TGTGCCAGCAGTTACTCTTCCAGAAAGGTCAACACTGAAGCTTTCTTT. It is translated as CASSYSSRKVNTEAFF.